This note documents a single TCR beta chain sequence. Its specificity is unknown. The data originate from a study of spatial heterogeneity in lung cancer. Across the whole study: Detection consistently captured more beta-chain sequences than alpha-chain sequences. The average count in raw reads for each unique TCR and UMI combination exceeded eight appearances.

Study results and caveats: Ubiquitous expanded tumor TCRs showed up in blood more at resection than follow-up.

Noted time point: sample taken at primary tumor resection. Frozen PBMC, nontumor lung or tumor provided whole RNA, which was sequenced unsorted. The CDR3 has 16 amino acids. V lost 5 bases to trimming and J lost 4 bases; unmatched junction nucleotides: 10. CDR1 is SEHNR, CDR2 FQNEAQ, per germline (reference sequence). Carried by each TCR cDNA molecule was a unique molecular identifier. One entry per CDR3 protein results from TCRdb running MiXCR on the 5' RACE reads. This repertoire shows more than 65,000 distinct CDR3 sequences, around 13% found once; its top ten account for 4.5% to 5.5%. This receptor was obtained from a male donor with early-stage non-small cell lung cancer. The genes are TRBV7-9 and TRBJ2-2; TRBD1 matches at 7 bases. The sample consisted of PBMCs, taken at surgery. CDR3 loop: CASSVARGQSTGELFF. CDR3 in DNA: TGTGCCAGCAGCGTCGCGAGGGGACAGAGCACCGGGGAGCTGTTTTTT. Using reference TRBV7-9 and TRBJ2-2 for the parts outside the CDR3, the full variable domain is DTGVSQNPRHKITKRGQNVTFRCDPISEHNRLYWYRQTLGQGPEFLTYFQNEAQLEKSRLLSDRFSAERPKGSFSTLEIQRTEQGDSAMYLCASSVARGQSTGELFFGEGSRLTVL.